One T cell receptor beta chain is described in this entry. Its target is not known. Donors underwent one heparinised blood draw, roughly 110 mL on average. The source of the sample is a study of beta chain features in type 1 diabetes. Expressed TCRB transcripts got sequenced, as all isolated RNA was reverse transcribed. Data came from immunoSEQ multiplex PCR; TCRdb stores just in-frame clones and leaves some out. The sample yields 350,000 or so clones, about 19% seen once. Study-wide results and limits: PCR might preferentially amplify shorter templates, equally in patients and controls. It was not settled here whether HLA type affects TCRB rearrangement.

This receptor was identified in a woman aged 18-29 years in good health. Material: naive CD4+ T cells from blood.

Written as DNA, the CDR3 is TGTGCCAGCAGCTTAGCGCAGGTCGGTGAGCAGTTCTTC. As protein: CASSLAQVGEQFF. V and J are TRBV7-2 and TRBJ2-1, with no clear D. Germline CDR1 reads SGHTA; CDR2 reads FQGNSA. The V and J ends lost 0 bases and 9 bases respectively, with 9 bases between them. This CDR3 is built from 13 residues.